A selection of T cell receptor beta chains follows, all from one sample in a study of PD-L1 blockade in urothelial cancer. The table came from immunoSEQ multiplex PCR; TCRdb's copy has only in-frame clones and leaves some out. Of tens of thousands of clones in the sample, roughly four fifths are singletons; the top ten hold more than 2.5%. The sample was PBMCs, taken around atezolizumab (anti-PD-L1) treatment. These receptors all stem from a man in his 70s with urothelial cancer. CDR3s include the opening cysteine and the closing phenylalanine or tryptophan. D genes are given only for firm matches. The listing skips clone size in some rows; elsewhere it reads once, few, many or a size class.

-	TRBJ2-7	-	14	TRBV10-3	TGTGCCATCAGTGAGTGGGAGTTGGAACACGAGCAGTACTTC	CAISEWELEHEQYF
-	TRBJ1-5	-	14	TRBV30	TGTGCCTGGAGTACCCGAGGAGGGCCTCAGCCCCAGCATTTT	CAWSTRGGPQPQHF
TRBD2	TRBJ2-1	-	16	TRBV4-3	TGCGCCAGCAGCCAAGTTTTCCCGGCGGGAGCGAATGAGCAGTTCTTC	CASSQVFPAGANEQFF
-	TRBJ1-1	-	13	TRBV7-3	TGTGCCAGCAGCCCCACAGGAAACACTGAAGCTTTCTTT	CASSPTGNTEAFF
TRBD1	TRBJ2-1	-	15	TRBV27	TGTGCCAGCAGTTTATCCTGGCAGGGGGCCAATGAGCAGTTCTTC	CASSLSWQGANEQFF
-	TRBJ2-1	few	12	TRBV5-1	TGCGCCAGCAGCGATAGCGGCAATGAGCAGTTCTTC	CASSDSGNEQFF
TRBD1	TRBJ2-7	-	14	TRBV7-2	TGTGCCAGCAGCTCTAGGGACAGGATCTACGAGCAGTACTTC	CASSSRDRIYEQYF
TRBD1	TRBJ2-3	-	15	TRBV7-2	TGTGCCAGCAGCCGTCGACAGGGGGCCGCAGATACGCAGTATTTT	CASSRRQGAADTQYF
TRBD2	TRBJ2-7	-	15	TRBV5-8	TGTGCCAGCAGCTTGGTGGCTAGCGGCTCCTACGAGCAGTACTTC	CASSLVASGSYEQYF
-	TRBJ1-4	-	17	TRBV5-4	TGTGCCAGCAGTCTGACAGGAGGTCTGACTTCTAATGAAAAACTGTTTTTT	CASSLTGGLTSNEKLFF
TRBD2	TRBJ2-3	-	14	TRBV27	TGTGCCAGCAGTTTGGGGGGGGTAGCAGATACGCAGTATTTT	CASSLGGVADTQYF
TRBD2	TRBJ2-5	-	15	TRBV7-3	TGTGCCAGCAGCCCGCAAGCTAGCGGGCAAGAGACCCAGTACTTC	CASSPQASGQETQYF
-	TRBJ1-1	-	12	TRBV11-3	TGTGCCAGCAGCTTTTCAAACACTGAAGCTTTCTTT	CASSFSNTEAFF
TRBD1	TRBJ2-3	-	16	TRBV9	TGTGCCAGCAGCGAGGGGTCCGGACAGGGTTCAGATACGCAGTATTTT	CASSEGSGQGSDTQYF
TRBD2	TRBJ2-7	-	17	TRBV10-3	TGTGCCATCAGTGCCCCGCTAGAGCGGGAGCCCCCCCACGAGCAGTACTTC	CAISAPLEREPPHEQYF
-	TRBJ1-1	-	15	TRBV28	TGTGCCAGCAGTTTAGCGTCCATATTGAACACTGAAGCTTTCTTT	CASSLASILNTEAFF